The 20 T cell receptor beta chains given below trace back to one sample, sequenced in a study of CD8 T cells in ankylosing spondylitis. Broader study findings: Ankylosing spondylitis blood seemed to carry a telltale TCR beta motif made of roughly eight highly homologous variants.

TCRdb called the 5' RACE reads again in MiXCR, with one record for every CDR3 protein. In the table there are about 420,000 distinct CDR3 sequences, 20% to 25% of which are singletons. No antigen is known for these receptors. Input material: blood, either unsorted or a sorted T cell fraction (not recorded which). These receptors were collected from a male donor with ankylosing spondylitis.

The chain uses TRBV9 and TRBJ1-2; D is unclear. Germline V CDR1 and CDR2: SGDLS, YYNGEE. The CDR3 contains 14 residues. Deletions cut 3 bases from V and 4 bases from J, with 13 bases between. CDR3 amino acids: CASSAREAGYGYTF. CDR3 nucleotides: TGTGCCAGCAGCGCCCGGGAGGCGGGCTATGGCTACACCTTC.

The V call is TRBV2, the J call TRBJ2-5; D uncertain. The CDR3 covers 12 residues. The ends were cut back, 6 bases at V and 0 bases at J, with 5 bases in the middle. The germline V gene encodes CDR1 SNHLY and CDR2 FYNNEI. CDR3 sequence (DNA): TGTGCCAGCAGAGTAGACCAAGAGACCCAGTACTTC. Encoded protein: CASRVDQETQYF.

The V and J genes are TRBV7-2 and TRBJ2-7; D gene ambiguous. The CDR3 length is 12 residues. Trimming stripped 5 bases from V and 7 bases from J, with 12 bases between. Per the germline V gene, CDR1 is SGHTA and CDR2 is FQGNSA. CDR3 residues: CASSPQAGEQYF. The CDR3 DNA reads TGTGCCAGCAGCCCCCAGGCCGGGGAGCAGTACTTC.

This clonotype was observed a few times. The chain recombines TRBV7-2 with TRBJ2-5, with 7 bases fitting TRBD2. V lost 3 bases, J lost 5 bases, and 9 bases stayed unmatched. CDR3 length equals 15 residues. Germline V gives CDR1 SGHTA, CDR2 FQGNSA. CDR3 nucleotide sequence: TGTGCCAGCAGCTTTACTAGCGCGTGGGGGGAGACCCAGTACTTC. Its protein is CASSFTSAWGETQYF.

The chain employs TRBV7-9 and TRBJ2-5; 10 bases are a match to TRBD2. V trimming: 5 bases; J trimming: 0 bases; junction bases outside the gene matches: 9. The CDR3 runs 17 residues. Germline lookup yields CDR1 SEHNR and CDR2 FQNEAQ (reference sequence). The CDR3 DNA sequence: TGTGCCAGCAGCAAGCGCGGGACTAGCGAGTACCAAGAGACCCAGTACTTC. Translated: CASSKRGTSEYQETQYF. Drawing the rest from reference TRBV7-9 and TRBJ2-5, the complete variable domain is DTGVSQNPRHKITKRGQNVTFRCDPISEHNRLYWYRQTLGQGPEFLTYFQNEAQLEKSRLLSDRFSAERPKGSFSTLEIQRTEQGDSAMYLCASSKRGTSEYQETQYFGPGTRLLVL.

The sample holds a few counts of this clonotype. The CDR3 nucleotides are TGTGCCAGCAGCTTAGGAGGCCAGCCCCAAGATACGCAGTATTTT. Residues: CASSLGGQPQDTQYF. The chain employs TRBV7-2 and TRBJ2-3; the D is unclear. The germline V gene encodes CDR1 SGHTA and CDR2 FQGNSA. V lost 1 base, J lost 5 bases, and 13 bases lay in between. This CDR3 is 15 amino acids long.

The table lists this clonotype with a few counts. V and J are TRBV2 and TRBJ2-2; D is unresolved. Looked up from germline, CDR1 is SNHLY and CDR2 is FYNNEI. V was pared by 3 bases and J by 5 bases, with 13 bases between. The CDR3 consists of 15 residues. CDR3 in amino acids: CASSDLRTATGELFF. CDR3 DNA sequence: TGTGCCAGCAGTGACTTGAGGACGGCGACCGGGGAGCTGTTTTTT.

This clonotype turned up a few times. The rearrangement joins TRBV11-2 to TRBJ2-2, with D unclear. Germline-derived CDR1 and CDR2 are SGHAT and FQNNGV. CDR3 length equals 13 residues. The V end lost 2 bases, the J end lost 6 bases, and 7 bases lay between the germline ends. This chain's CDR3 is CASSLSSAGELFF. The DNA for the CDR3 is TGTGCCAGCAGCTTAAGTTCGGCCGGGGAGCTGTTTTTT.

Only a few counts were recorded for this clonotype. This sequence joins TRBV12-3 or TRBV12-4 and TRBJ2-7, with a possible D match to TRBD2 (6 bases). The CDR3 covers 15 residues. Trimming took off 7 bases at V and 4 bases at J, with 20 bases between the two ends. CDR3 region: CASKSSGTWGYEQYF. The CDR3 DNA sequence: TGTGCCAGCAAATCATCCGGGACTTGGGGATACGAGCAGTACTTC.

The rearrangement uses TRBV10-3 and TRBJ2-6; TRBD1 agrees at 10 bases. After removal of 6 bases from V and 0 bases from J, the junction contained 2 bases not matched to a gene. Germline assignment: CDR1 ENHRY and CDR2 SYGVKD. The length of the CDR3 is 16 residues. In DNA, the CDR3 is TGTGCCATCAGCGGACAGGGGGTCTCTGGGGCCAACGTCCTGACTTTC. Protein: CAISGQGVSGANVLTF.

The CDR3 DNA sequence: TGTGCCAGCAGCTTAGAAGGTCCGCGGACTGAAGCTTTCTTT. It codes for CASSLEGPRTEAFF. The genes are TRBV11-2 and TRBJ1-1; D gene uncertain. V was pared by 0 bases and J by 5 bases, with 10 bases between. The CDR3 consists of 14 residues. The germline V gene encodes CDR1 SGHAT and CDR2 FQNNGV.

CDR3 sequence reads: CSARQVNQPQHF. CDR3 sequence (DNA): TGCAGTGCTAGACAGGTTAATCAGCCCCAGCATTTT. This chain links TRBV20-1 with TRBJ1-5, with D hard to call. Trimming left V 2 bases short and J 4 bases short, with 6 bases between. Germline values: CDR1 DFQATT, CDR2 SNEGSKA (reference sequence). CDR3 length equals 12 residues.

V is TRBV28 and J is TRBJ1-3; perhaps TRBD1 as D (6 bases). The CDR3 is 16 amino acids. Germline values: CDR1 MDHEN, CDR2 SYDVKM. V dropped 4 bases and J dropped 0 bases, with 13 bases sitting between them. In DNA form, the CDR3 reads TGTGCCAGCAGTTGGGGCGGGGGCTCCTCTGGAAACACCATATATTTT. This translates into CASSWGGGSSGNTIYF.

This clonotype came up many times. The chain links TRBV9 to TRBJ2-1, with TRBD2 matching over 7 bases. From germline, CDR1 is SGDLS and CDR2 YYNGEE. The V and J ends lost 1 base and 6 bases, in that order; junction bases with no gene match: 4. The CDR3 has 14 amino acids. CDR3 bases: TGTGCCAGCAGCGTACCGGGAGGAAGCAATGAGCAGTTCTTC. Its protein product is CASSVPGGSNEQFF.

The CDR3 DNA sequence: TGTGCCAGCAGTTTACAGTCCGGGCCCGGGGAGCTGTTTTTT. This translates into CASSLQSGPGELFF. The chain employs TRBV12-3 or TRBV12-4 and TRBJ2-2; D is ambiguous. V gave up 2 bases and J gave up 6 bases, with 10 bases separating them. The CDR3 is made up of 14 amino acids.

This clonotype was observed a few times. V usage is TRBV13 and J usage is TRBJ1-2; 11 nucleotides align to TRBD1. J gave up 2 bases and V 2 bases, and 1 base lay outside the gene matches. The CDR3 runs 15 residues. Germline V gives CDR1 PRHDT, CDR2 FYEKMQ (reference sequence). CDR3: CASSLRTGGNYGYTF. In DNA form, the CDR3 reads TGTGCCAGCAGCTTACGGACAGGGGGCAACTATGGCTACACCTTC. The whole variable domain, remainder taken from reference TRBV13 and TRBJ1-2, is AAGVIQSPRHLIKEKRETATLKCYPIPRHDTVYWYQQGPGQDPQFLISFYEKMQSDKGSIPDRFSAQQFSDYHSELNMSSLELGDSALYFCASSLRTGGNYGYTFGSGTRLTVV.

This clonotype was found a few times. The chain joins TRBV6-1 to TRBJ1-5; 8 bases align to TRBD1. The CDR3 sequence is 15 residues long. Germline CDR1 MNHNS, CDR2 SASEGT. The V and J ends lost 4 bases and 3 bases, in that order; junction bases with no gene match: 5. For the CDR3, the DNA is TGTGCCAGCAGTGGGGGACAGGCGTTCAATCAGCCCCAGCATTTT. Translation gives CASSGGQAFNQPQHF.

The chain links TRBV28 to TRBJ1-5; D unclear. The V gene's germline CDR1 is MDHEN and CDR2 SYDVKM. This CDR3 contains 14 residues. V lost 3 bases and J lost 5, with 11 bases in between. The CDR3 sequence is CASSLVDPHQPQHF. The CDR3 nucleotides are TGTGCCAGCAGTTTGGTAGATCCCCATCAGCCCCAGCATTTT.

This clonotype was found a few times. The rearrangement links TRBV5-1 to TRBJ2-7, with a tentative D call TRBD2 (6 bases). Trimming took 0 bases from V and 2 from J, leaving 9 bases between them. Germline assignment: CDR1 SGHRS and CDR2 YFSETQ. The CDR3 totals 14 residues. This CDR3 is CASSLAGRPYEQYF. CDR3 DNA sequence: TGCGCCAGCAGCTTGGCCGGGAGACCCTACGAGCAGTACTTC.

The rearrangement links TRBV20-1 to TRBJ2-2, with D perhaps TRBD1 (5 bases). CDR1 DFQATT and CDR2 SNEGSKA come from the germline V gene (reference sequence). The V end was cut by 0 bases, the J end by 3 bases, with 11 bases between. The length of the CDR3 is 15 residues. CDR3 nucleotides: TGCAGTGCTAGAGATGGGGCTAGGGACACCGGGGAGCTGTTTTTT. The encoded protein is CSARDGARDTGELFF.